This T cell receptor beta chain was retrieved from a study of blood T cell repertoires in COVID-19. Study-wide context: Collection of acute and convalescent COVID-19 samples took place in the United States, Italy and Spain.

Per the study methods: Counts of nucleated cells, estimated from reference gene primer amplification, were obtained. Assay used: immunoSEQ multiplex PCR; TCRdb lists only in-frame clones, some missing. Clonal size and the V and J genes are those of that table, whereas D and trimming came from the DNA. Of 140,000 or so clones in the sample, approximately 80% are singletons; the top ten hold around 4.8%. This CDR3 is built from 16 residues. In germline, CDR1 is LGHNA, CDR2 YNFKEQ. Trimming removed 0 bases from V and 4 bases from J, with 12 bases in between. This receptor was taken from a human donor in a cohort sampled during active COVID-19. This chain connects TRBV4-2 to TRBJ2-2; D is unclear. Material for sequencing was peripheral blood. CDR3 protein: CASSQDRNSFTGELFF. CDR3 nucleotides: TGTGCCAGCAGCCAAGATAGGAACAGTTTCACCGGGGAGCTGTTTTTT.